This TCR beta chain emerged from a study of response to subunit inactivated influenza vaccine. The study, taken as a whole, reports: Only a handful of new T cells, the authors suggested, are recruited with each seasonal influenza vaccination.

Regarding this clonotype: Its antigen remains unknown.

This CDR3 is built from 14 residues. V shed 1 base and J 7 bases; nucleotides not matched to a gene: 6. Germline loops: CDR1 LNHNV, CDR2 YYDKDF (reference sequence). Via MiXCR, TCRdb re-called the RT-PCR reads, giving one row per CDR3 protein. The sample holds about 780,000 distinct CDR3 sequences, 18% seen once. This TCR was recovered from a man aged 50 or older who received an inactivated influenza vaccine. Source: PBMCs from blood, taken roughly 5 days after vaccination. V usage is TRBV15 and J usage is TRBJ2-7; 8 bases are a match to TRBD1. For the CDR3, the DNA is TGTGCCACCAGCAGAGGGGACAGGCTTTTGGAGCAGTACTTC. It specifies CATSRGDRLLEQYF.